This TCR beta chain was captured by sequencing in a study of shared clonotypes between healthy human individuals (dated by TCRdb to the early 2020s). Broadly, across the study: A couple of women and a few men aged 18 to 49 years were included in the cohort. For each donor, CD4 naive and CD4 memory were each run on three plates, CD8 naive on two plates, and CD8 memory on one plate. Blood TCR repertoires of five healthy adults were deeply sequenced to estimate repertoire size and the extent of clonotype sharing between individuals. Libraries were prepared and TCR repertoires were sequenced by different laboratories using diverse techniques, in order to increase sequencing depth and limit assay-specific biases. Leukapheresis yielded between about 0.85 and 9 billion PBMCs per donor. Study-level results and caveats: Based on pairwise subsampling, the degree of clonotype sharing among donors was expected to be affected by sequencing depth. Naive subsets generally had larger estimated clonotype richness than memory subsets. The small number of donors limited the genetic and exposure-history diversity represented. Compared with non-shared clonotypes, clonotypes shared by all four sorted-subset donors had higher generation probabilities. Incomplete sequencing was indicated by rarefaction of sorted-subset datasets, despite the large sequencing depth. Sampling was restricted to blood, and TCR repertoires in tissue are likely to differ from TCR repertoires in blood. Across four donors, approximately 4.9% of naive CD4, roughly 3.4% of naive CD8, roughly 2.2% of memory CD4, and roughly 0.41% of memory CD8 clonotypes were shared.

Counted from cysteine to phenylalanine, this CDR3 has 15 amino acids. Of all the DNA, just the CDR3 is kept, 45 bases in frame from base 1. The V end loses 6 bases and the J end loses 5 bases, and a stretch of 17 bases separates them. For CDR1 and CDR2, the germline V gene lists SGHTA and FQGNSA. Using the deep immunoSEQ assay, TCR CDR3 regions were amplified from genomic DNA by multiplex PCR. Extracted genomic DNA from each cell subset was spread evenly across all wells of several immunoSEQ 96-well plates, with each plate serving as a replicate. For sorted subsets, roughly 200 ng of genomic DNA, equivalent to 30,000 or so T cell genomes, went into each replicate PCR. Purified libraries were quantified with a Qubit 3.0 fluorometer, sized on a Bioanalyzer 2100, and re-quantified with the KAPA Library Quantification kit. Every immunoSEQ 96-well plate was sequenced on a dedicated single-read 150-cycle Illumina NextSeq 550 flow cell. On the authors' methods: Because the immunoSEQ output held only junctional sequences and lacked quality scores, the filtering could not match the filtering applied to full-length reads. To assign V/J genes and CDR3, sequences were annotated using PyIR, a Python wrapper for IgBLAST v1.9, with IMGT germline references. Any read was removed if the V/J assignment was weak (E-value above 1e-6), the CDR3 was missing, or the read contained stop codons, out-of-frame junctions, or ambiguous translated residues. V3J clonotypes were defined as sequences sharing an identical inferred V gene, J gene, and CDR3 amino acid sequence. Percentage overlap between repertoires was computed as shared unique clonotypes divided by the size of the smaller repertoire. Richness of each repertoire was evaluated using RTK rarefaction, the Chao1 estimator, and Recon v2.1 estimates of unobserved clonotypes. Generation probabilities for all TCRbeta clonotypes obtained by the gDNA method from several donors were computed using OLGA. The table was pulled from immuneACCESS by TCRdb, which kept in-frame rearrangements only. Such tables lose some clones; where checked, under half of the loss comes from unresolved V genes, and the rest has no known cause. That table supplies the V and J calls and clone size; D and trimming were determined from the DNA. Within this sample are about 680,000 clones, with roughly nine tenths of them counted one time only. Approximately 24% of the sample rests with the top ten.

Remarks on this clone: It has no known antigen specificity. Base qualities are not provided; no much larger clone lies one nucleotide away.

CD8 naive samples were CD45RO-negative cells positively selected for CCR7, giving a CD45RA+CCR7+ population that excluded TemRA cells. The donors were healthy, HIV-negative adults who had no recently reported acute infections or vaccinations. Every donor was a Caucasian adult living in Nashville, Tennessee, USA. After blood collection by leukapheresis, PBMCs were isolated using Ficoll-Histopaque density gradient centrifugation and then cryopreserved in the vapor phase of liquid nitrogen. Analytical flow cytometry was used to check the purity and quantity of every magnetically sorted T cell population. Each sorted fraction had its genomic DNA isolated and then quantified by UV absorbance on a Nanodrop 2000c.

This chain is built from TRBV7-2 and TRBJ1-5, with an unclear D gene assignment. The sample was naive CD8+ T cells sorted from blood. Taken with the paper, the label for cell subset or site translates to: CD45RA+CCR7+. The TCR sequence derives from a man aged 30 to 39 in good health. The DNA sequence is TGTGCCAGCAGTTCTGAAGGTTATATTGATCAGCCCCAGCATTTT. It specifies CASSSEGYIDQPQHF. The full variable domain, with segments outside the CDR3 supplied by the reference TRBV7-2 and TRBJ1-5 proteins, appears as GAGVSQSPSNKVTEKGKDVELRCDPISGHTALYWYRQSLGQGLEFLIYFQGNSAPDKSGLPSDRFSAERTGGSVSTLTIQRTQQEDSAVYLCASSSEGYIDQPQHFGDGTRLSIL.